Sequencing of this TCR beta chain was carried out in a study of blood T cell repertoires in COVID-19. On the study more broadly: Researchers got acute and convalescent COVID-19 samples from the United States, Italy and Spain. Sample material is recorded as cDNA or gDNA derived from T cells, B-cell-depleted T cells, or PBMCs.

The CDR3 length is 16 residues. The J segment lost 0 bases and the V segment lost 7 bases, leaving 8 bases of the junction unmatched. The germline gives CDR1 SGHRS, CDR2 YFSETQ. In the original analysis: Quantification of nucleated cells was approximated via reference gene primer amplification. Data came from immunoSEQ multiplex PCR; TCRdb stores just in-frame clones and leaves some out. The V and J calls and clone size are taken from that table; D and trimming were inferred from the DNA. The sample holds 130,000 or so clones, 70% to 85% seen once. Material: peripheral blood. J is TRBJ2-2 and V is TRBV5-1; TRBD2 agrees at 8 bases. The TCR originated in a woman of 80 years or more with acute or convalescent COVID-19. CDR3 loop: CASSPRRGANTGELFF. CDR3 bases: TGCGCCAGCTCCCCCAGGCGGGGGGCGAACACCGGGGAGCTGTTTTTT. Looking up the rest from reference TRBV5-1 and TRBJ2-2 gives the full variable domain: KAGVTQTPRYLIKTRGQQVTLSCSPISGHRSVSWYQQTPGQGLQFLFEYFSETQRNKGNFPGRFSGRQFSNSRSEMNVSTLELGDSALYLCASSPRRGANTGELFFGEGSRLTVL.